The following is a T cell receptor beta chain sequence with its context. Trimming cost V 8 bases and J 10 bases; bases outside gene matches: 3. Per germline, CDR1 MNHEY and CDR2 SVGAGI. The CDR3 contains 10 residues. This specimen belongs to a study of blood T cell repertoires in COVID-19. The wider study: Collection of acute and convalescent COVID-19 samples took place in the United States, Italy and Spain. In each case, the material was cDNA or gDNA derived from T cells, B-cell-depleted T cells, or PBMCs.

Per the study methods: How many nucleated cells were present was estimated from reference gene primer amplification. Clones were read by immunoSEQ multiplex PCR, and TCRdb kept only the in-frame ones, dropping some. That table furnishes V, J and clone size, whereas the DNA furnished D and trimming. The sample contains a few hundred thousand clones, roughly nine tenths of which appear only once. What was sequenced was peripheral blood. The rearrangement links TRBV6-5 to TRBJ2-3, with 7 nucleotides matching TRBD2. The source of this sequence is a woman aged 45 to 65 with acute or convalescent COVID-19. The CDR3 loop is CASGLVAQYF. CDR3 nucleotide sequence: TGTGCCAGCGGACTAGTGGCGCAGTATTTT.